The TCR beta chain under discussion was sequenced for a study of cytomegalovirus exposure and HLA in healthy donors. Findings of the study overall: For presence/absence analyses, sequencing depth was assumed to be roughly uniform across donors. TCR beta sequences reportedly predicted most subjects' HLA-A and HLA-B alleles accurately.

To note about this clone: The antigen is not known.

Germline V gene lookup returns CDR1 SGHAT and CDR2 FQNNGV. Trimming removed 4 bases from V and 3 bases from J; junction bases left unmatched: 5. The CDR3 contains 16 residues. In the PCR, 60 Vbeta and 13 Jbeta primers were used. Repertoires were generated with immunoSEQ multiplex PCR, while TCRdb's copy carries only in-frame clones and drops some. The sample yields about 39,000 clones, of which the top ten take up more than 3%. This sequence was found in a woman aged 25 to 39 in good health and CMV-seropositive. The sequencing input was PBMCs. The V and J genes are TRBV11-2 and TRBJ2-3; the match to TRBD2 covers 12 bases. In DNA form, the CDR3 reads TGTGCCAGCAGCTCCCGACTAGCGGGGGTGACAGATACGCAGTATTTT. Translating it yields CASSSRLAGVTDTQYF.